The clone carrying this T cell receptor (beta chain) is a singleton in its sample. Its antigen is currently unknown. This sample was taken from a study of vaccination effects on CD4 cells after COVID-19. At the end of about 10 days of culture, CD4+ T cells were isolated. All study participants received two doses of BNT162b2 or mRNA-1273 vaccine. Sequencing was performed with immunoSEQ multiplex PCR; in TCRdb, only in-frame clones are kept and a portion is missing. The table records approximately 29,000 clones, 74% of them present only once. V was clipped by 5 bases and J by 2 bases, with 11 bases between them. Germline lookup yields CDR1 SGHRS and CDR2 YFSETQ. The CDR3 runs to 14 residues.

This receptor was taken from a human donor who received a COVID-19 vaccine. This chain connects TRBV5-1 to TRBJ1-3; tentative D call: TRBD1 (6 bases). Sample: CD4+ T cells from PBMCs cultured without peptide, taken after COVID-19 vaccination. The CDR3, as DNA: TGCGCCAGCAGTCAAACAGGGCCTGGAAACACCATATATTTT. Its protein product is CASSQTGPGNTIYF.